These 13 T cell receptor beta chains share one sample of origin, sequenced in a study of cytomegalovirus exposure and HLA in healthy donors. Profiling relied on immunoSEQ multiplex PCR, and the TCRdb table lists in-frame clones only, not all of them. The table includes some 180,000 clones, around 86% detected once. The sequencing sample was made of PBMCs. These receptors all come from a man aged 25 to 40 in good health and CMV-seropositive.

The V call is TRBV5-1, the J call TRBJ1-1, with D possibly being TRBD1 (6 bases). V was clipped by 0 bases and J by 4 bases, with 10 bases between them. The CDR3 runs 14 residues. In germline, CDR1 is SGHRS, CDR2 YFSETQ. The CDR3 DNA is TGCGCCAGCAGCTTGGCCGGACAGCCCACTGAAGCTTTCTTT. Its translation is CASSLAGQPTEAFF.

The rearrangement joins TRBV7-3 to TRBJ2-2, with TRBD2 as a possible D gene (6 bases). CDR3 length equals 16 residues. The V end lost 2 bases, the J end lost 0 bases, and 10 bases lay between the germline ends. Germline lookup yields CDR1 SGHTA and CDR2 FQGTGA. In DNA, the CDR3 is TGTGCCAGCAGCTTATTCGGGGGATCGAACACCGGGGAGCTGTTTTTT. It codes for CASSLFGGSNTGELFF.

The CDR3 DNA sequence: TGTGCCTGGACCTTAAACACCGGAGCTGGGTCCTACGAGCAGTACTTC. Amino acids: CAWTLNTGAGSYEQYF. The chain recombines TRBV30 with TRBJ2-7; D is uncertain. Trimming stripped 4 bases from V and 1 base from J, with 20 bases between. CDR3 length: 16 amino acids. Germline V CDR1 and CDR2: GTSNPN, SVGIG (reference sequence). Variable domain in full (rest from reference TRBV30 and TRBJ2-7): SQTIHQWPATLVQPVGSPLSLECTVEGTSNPNLYWYRQAAGRGLQLLFYSVGIGQISSEVPQNLSASRPQDRQFILSSKKLLLSDSGFYLCAWTLNTGAGSYEQYFGPGTRLTVT.

V is TRBV27 and J is TRBJ1-6; 8 bases map to TRBD1. The J segment lost 6 bases and the V segment lost 3 bases, leaving 4 bases of the junction unmatched. Germline CDR1 reads MNHEY; CDR2 reads SMNVEV (reference sequence). CDR3 size: 15 residues. Here the CDR3 reads CASSFGTGGNSPLHF. DNA of the CDR3: TGTGCCAGCAGTTTTGGGACAGGAGGTAATTCACCCCTCCACTTT.

This clone appeared once. CDR3 in DNA: TGTGCCACCCAACCCTGGGGTTCCACTGAAGCTTTCTTT. Amino acids: CATQPWGSTEAFF. V usage is TRBV27 and J usage is TRBJ1-1; no reliable D call. CDR1 is MNHEY, CDR2 SMNVEV, per germline (reference sequence). This CDR3 has 13 amino acids. V gave up 10 bases and J gave up 4 bases, with 16 bases separating them.

The chain joins TRBV5-6 to TRBJ2-1, with 10 bases that match TRBD1. Germline CDR1 is SGHDT and CDR2 is YYEEEE. The ends lost 4 bases at V and 11 bases at J; junction bases unmatched: 18. CDR3 length equals 17 residues. The DNA of the CDR3 is TGTGCCAGCAGCGTGTTTCGACAGGGGGCGCCCTCAAACAAGCAGTTCTTC. Its translation: CASSVFRQGAPSNKQFF. Combining the CDR3 with reference TRBV5-6 and TRBJ2-1 gives the whole variable domain DAGVTQSPTHLIKTRGQQVTLRCSPKSGHDTVSWYQQALGQGPQFIFQYYEEEERQRGNFPDRFSGHQFPNYSSELNVNALLLGDSALYLCASSVFRQGAPSNKQFFGPGTRLTVL.

In its sample, this clone was seen a few times. This rearrangement joins TRBV9 to TRBJ2-2; 11 bases agree with TRBD1. Germline V gene sequence: CDR1 SGDLS, CDR2 YYNGEE. The CDR3 is 14 residues long. V trimming: 2 bases; J trimming: 6 bases; junction bases outside the gene matches: 0. CDR3 DNA: TGTGCCAGCAGCGTGGGACAGGGGGCCGGGGAGCTGTTTTTT. It is translated as CASSVGQGAGELFF.

The rearrangement links TRBV29-1 to TRBJ2-2; D uncertain. The CDR3 runs 13 residues. Germline V gene data show CDR1 as SQVTM and CDR2 as ANQGSEA. V was shortened by 5 bases and J by 1 base, with 8 bases between the two germline ends. The CDR3 DNA sequence: TGCAGCGTTCTAGACGGGAACACCGGGGAGCTGTTTTTT. As protein: CSVLDGNTGELFF.

CDR3 residues: CASSPTGIATGELFF. The CDR3 DNA sequence: TGTGCCAGCAGCCCGACAGGGATAGCCACCGGGGAGCTGTTTTTT. The chain is built from TRBV5-4 and TRBJ2-2, with 7 bases aligning to TRBD1. The CDR3 runs to 15 residues. V trimming: 4 bases; J trimming: 4 bases; junction bases outside the gene matches: 7. CDR1 and CDR2 from the germline V gene are SGHNT and YYREEE (reference sequence). The variable domain in full, with the rest retrieved from reference TRBV5-4 and TRBJ2-2, is ETGVTQSPTHLIKTRGQQVTLRCSSQSGHNTVSWYQQALGQGPQFIFQYYREEENGRGNFPPRFSGLQFPNYSSELNVNALELDDSALYLCASSPTGIATGELFFGEGSRLTVL.

This clone has just a few counts. The V gene is TRBV6-1, the J gene TRBJ2-7; D tentatively reads TRBD1 or TRBD2 (5 bases each). Between the trimmed V and J ends, which lost 5 bases and 9 bases, there was a span of 23 bases. The CDR3 runs 15 residues. From germline, CDR1 is MNHNS and CDR2 SASEGT. For the CDR3, the DNA is TGTGCCAGCAGTCCCTCGTGGGACCTTCGCCCAGGGCAGTACTTC. Its translation is CASSPSWDLRPGQYF.

This clone was counted once. The V call is TRBV20-1, the J call TRBJ1-1; 7 bases align to TRBD1. CDR3 size: 11 residues. Germline V lookup: CDR1 DFQATT, CDR2 SNEGSKA (reference sequence). The CDR3: CSPRQGPEAFF. CDR3 in DNA: TGCAGCCCAAGACAGGGCCCTGAAGCTTTCTTT.

J is TRBJ2-3 and V is TRBV2, with D possibly being TRBD1 or TRBD2 (6 bases each). The CDR3 is 12 residues long. Germline CDR1 and CDR2: SNHLY and FYNNEI. Trimming shortened V by 7 bases and J by 5 bases, and 10 bases separated the two germline ends. The DNA of the CDR3 is TGTGCCAGCATGGAGGGGGGAGATACGCAGTATTTT. Translated, it gives CASMEGGDTQYF.

V is TRBV13 and J is TRBJ2-5; D gene uncertain. From germline, CDR1 is PRHDT and CDR2 FYEKMQ (reference sequence). The CDR3 has 17 residues. V shed 0 bases and J shed 1 base, with 15 bases lying between them. The CDR3 is CASSLGLGRSVQETQYF. The CDR3 coding sequence is TGTGCCAGCAGCTTAGGGTTAGGCAGGTCGGTCCAAGAGACCCAGTACTTC.